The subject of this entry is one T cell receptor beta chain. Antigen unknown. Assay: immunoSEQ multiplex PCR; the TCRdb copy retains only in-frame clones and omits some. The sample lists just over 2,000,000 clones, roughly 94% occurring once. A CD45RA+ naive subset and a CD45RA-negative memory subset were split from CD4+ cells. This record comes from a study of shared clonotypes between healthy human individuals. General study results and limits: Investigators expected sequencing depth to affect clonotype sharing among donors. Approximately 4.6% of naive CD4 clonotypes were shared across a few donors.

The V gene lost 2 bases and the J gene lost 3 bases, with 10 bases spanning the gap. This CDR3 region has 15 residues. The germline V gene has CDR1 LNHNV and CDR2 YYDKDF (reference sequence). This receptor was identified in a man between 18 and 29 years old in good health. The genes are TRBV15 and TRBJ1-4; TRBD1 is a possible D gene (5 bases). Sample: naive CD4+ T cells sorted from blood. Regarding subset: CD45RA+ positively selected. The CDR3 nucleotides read TGTGCCACCAGCAGACAGGGAGGTTCTAATGAAAAACTGTTTTTT. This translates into CATSRQGGSNEKLFF.